These 18 T cell receptor beta chains were all obtained from the same sample, sequenced in a study of T-cell reconstitution after alpha-beta-depleted transplantation in children. The library targeted TCRbeta and was prepared with unique molecular identifiers. Using its own MiXCR run on the PCR reads, TCRdb lists one record per CDR3 protein. The table includes 700,000 or so distinct CDR3 sequences, under 15% detected once. The material sequenced was PBMCs, taken before TCRalphabeta/CD19-depleted stem cell transplant. The receptors were sampled from a girl aged 2-9 years with congenital amegakaryocytic thrombocytopenia, due to receive a stem cell transplant.

Ten or more counts support this clonotype. The CDR3 reads CSARSARLKFF. The CDR3 coding sequence is TGCAGTGCTAGGAGTGCTCGTCTCAAGTTCTTC. The gene calls are TRBV20-1 and TRBJ2-1; D call uncertain. The CDR3 covers 11 residues. Trimming pared 3 bases from V and 14 bases from J, leaving 14 bases between. Germline V gives CDR1 DFQATT, CDR2 SNEGSKA (reference sequence).

CDR3 in amino acids: CAISESSGEYEQYF. The CDR3 nucleotides read TGTGCCATCAGTGAGTCCTCAGGGGAATACGAGCAGTACTTC. This chain joins TRBV10-3 and TRBJ2-7, with D perhaps TRBD1 (6 bases). Germline CDR1 is ENHRY and CDR2 is SYGVKD. CDR3 length equals 14 residues. The V and J ends lost 0 bases and 4 bases respectively, with 10 bases between them.

This clonotype has ten or more counts. The rearrangement links TRBV7-8 to TRBJ2-1; 7 bases match TRBD2. The CDR3 contains 16 residues. The V and J ends lost 1 base and 0 bases, in that order; junction bases with no gene match: 3. Germline V lookup: CDR1 SGHVS, CDR2 FQNEAQ. The CDR3 here is CASSLDLAVSYNEQFF. The DNA of the CDR3 is TGTGCCAGCAGCTTAGATCTAGCGGTCTCCTACAATGAGCAGTTCTTC.

This clonotype was counted many times. The chain joins TRBV11-2 to TRBJ2-1; D uncertain. V was shortened by 1 base and J by 7 bases, with 17 bases between the two germline ends. The CDR3 runs to 16 residues. Germline CDR1 reads SGHAT; CDR2 reads FQNNGV. The CDR3 protein is CASSLVGSKWLNEQFF. The CDR3 region has the DNA TGTGCCAGCAGCTTAGTCGGCAGTAAGTGGTTGAATGAGCAGTTCTTC.

This clonotype was seen a handful of times. This chain links TRBV5-4 with TRBJ2-7, with 7 bases that match TRBD2. Germline-derived CDR1 and CDR2 are SGHNT and YYREEE (reference sequence). V gave up 2 bases and J gave up 7 bases; unmatched junction bases: 12. CDR3 length equals 15 residues. The CDR3 DNA reads as TGTGCCAGCAGCTTCTCGGGAGGCTCTCCTAGGGAGCAGTACTTC. This translates into CASSFSGGSPREQYF.

This clonotype turned up a few times. This chain connects TRBV5-1 to TRBJ2-5; 7 bases map to TRBD2. Trimming cost V 4 bases and J 5 bases; bases outside gene matches: 14. Germline loops: CDR1 SGHRS, CDR2 YFSETQ. There are 16 residues in the CDR3. CDR3 loop: CASSPGLGFPEETQYF. CDR3 sequence (DNA): TGCGCCAGCAGCCCCGGACTAGGATTCCCAGAGGAGACCCAGTACTTC.

This clonotype was found many times. The chain couples TRBV5-1 to TRBJ2-1, with D hard to call. The CDR3 length is 16 residues. V lost 4 bases to trimming and J lost 5 bases, with 19 bases between them. Germline CDR1 SGHRS, CDR2 YFSETQ. The CDR3 DNA sequence: TGCGCCAGCAGCCCAGAAGTTTGGGCTTTAGACAATGAGCAGTTCTTC. This sequence encodes CASSPEVWALDNEQFF.

In this sample, this clonotype turned up a few times. The gene calls are TRBV5-5 and TRBJ2-2; 8 bases match TRBD2. Germline trimming cut 2 bases from V and 2 bases from J; bases unmatched to any gene: 2. CDR3 length: 15 amino acids. The germline gives CDR1 SGHKS, CDR2 YYEKEE (reference sequence). The CDR3 loop is CASSLLADNTGELFF. The CDR3 DNA sequence: TGTGCCAGCAGCTTACTAGCGGACAACACCGGGGAGCTGTTTTTT.

This clonotype was found many times. The rearrangement joins TRBV12-3 or TRBV12-4 to TRBJ1-5; 8 bases agree with TRBD1. The CDR3 has 17 amino acids. The J segment lost 6 bases and the V segment lost 5 bases, leaving 15 bases of the junction unmatched. In DNA, the CDR3 is TGTGCCAGCAGTCCACAATATGTAGGACAGGGCTTTCAGCCCCAGCATTTT. It translates to CASSPQYVGQGFQPQHF.

This clonotype has ten or more counts. This sequence joins TRBV11-2 and TRBJ2-1, with TRBD2 as a possible D gene (5 bases). Deletions cut 6 bases from V and 4 bases from J, with 13 bases between. Germline CDR1 and CDR2: SGHAT and FQNNGV. The length of the CDR3 is 14 residues. The CDR3 DNA sequence: TGTGCCAGCAGACTAGTCGGGCGATACAATGAGCAGTTCTTC. This codes for CASRLVGRYNEQFF.

This clonotype was detected many times. J is TRBJ2-3 and V is TRBV29-1, with 7 positions matching TRBD1. This CDR3 has 14 amino acids. The junction had 8 bases not matched to a gene; V was cut back by 6 bases and J by 2 bases. From germline, CDR1 is SQVTM and CDR2 ANQGSEA. The CDR3 sequence is CSVAGTANTDTQYF. Here the CDR3 DNA reads TGCAGCGTCGCCGGGACAGCGAACACAGATACGCAGTATTTT.

There are many counts of this clonotype. This chain uses TRBV5-1 with TRBJ2-7; D uncertain. The CDR3 has 14 amino acids. V lost 4 bases and J lost 2, with 13 bases in between. Germline CDR1 and CDR2: SGHRS and YFSETQ. The CDR3 protein is CASSPTDGPYEQYF. CDR3 sequence (DNA): TGCGCCAGCAGCCCAACGGACGGTCCCTACGAGCAGTACTTC.

This clonotype was picked up many times. The chain employs TRBV12-3 or TRBV12-4 and TRBJ2-2; 8 bases agree with TRBD1. The CDR3 is 15 amino acids. The junction had 4 bases not matched to a gene; V was cut back by 3 bases and J by 4 bases. CDR3 DNA sequence: TGTGCCAGCAGTTTCGGCGGACAGGGCACCGGGGAGCTGTTTTTT. Protein product: CASSFGGQGTGELFF.

The chain uses TRBV27 and TRBJ2-2, with D possibly being TRBD1 or TRBD2 (5 bases each). Germline V gives CDR1 MNHEY, CDR2 SMNVEV (reference sequence). The CDR3 covers 14 residues. The V end was cut by 7 bases, the J end by 7 bases, with 16 bases between. The CDR3 sequence: CASKGRVRGGELFF. In DNA, the CDR3 is TGTGCCAGCAAGGGACGAGTAAGGGGCGGGGAGCTGTTTTTT.

In this sample, this clonotype turned up many times. The rearrangement joins TRBV20-1 to TRBJ1-3; no firm D call. Germline CDR1 reads DFQATT; CDR2 reads SNEGSKA (reference sequence). This CDR3 spans 14 amino acids. V lost 5 bases to trimming and J lost 1 base, with 12 bases between them. CDR3 DNA sequence: TGCAGTGCTTCCCTGCGGGGTTCTGGAAACACCATATATTTT. Its translation: CSASLRGSGNTIYF.

At least ten counts were recorded for this clonotype. The chain recombines TRBV20-1 with TRBJ2-7; D not resolved. In germline, CDR1 is DFQATT, CDR2 SNEGSKA (reference sequence). Trimming pared 5 bases from V and 3 bases from J, leaving 11 bases between. The CDR3 runs 12 residues. CDR3 DNA: TGCAGTGCTTTTCCCAACAGCTACGAGCAGTACTTC. Translating it yields CSAFPNSYEQYF.

About this clonotype itself: A much larger clone is a single base away; this may be a read error. This is likely a read error, given that the CDR3 carries no conserved phenylalanine or tryptophan at its end. The rearrangement links TRBV4-1 to TRBJ2-2; D is uncertain. CDR1 and CDR2 from the germline V gene are MGHRA and YSYEKL. This CDR3 contains 16 residues. Trimming left V 0 bases short and J 0 bases short, with 8 bases between. CDR3 sequence (DNA): TGCGCCAGCAGCCAAGACCAACCCTCGAACACCGGGGAGCTGTTTTCT. Protein: CASSQDQPSNTGELFS.

This clonotype was found many times. The chain has TRBV28 and TRBJ2-1, with 10 bases fitting TRBD1. CDR3 length equals 16 residues. Germline V gene sequence: CDR1 MDHEN, CDR2 SYDVKM. Trimming removed 6 bases from V and 12 bases from J; junction bases left unmatched: 17. CDR3 amino acids: CASSPTPGQGINVQFF. The DNA of the CDR3 is TGTGCCAGCAGCCCCACTCCGGGACAGGGGATCAACGTGCAGTTCTTC.